Listed here are 7 T cell receptor beta chains from one sample, sequenced in a study of blood T cell repertoires in COVID-19. The assay was immunoSEQ multiplex PCR, and TCRdb's table has in-frame clones only and misses some. In the table there are approximately 75,000 clones, around nine tenths of which are singletons. Sequenced input: peripheral blood. The source is a man in his sixties with acute or convalescent COVID-19.

The chain is built from TRBV25-1 and TRBJ1-2; TRBD1 agrees at 9 bases. V was pared by 5 bases and J by 7 bases, with 5 bases of the junction left unmatched. This CDR3 region has 13 residues. Germline V gene lookup returns CDR1 MGHDK and CDR2 SYGVNS. The CDR3 reads CASSKTGGFGYTF. In DNA form, the CDR3 reads TGTGCCAGCAGTAAAACAGGGGGCTTTGGCTACACCTTC.

This sequence joins TRBV19 and TRBJ2-1, with D possibly matching TRBD1 (5 bases). The CDR3 has 17 residues. Germline loops: CDR1 LNHDA, CDR2 SQIVND (reference sequence). V was trimmed by 2 bases and J by 4 bases, leaving 18 bases between them. CDR3 sequence (DNA): TGTGCCAGTAGTATATACCCCGGGCAGGGATTTTACAATGAGCAGTTCTTC. It yields the protein CASSIYPGQGFYNEQFF.

The V call is TRBV6-5, the J call TRBJ1-1; D ambiguous. The V gene lost 10 bases and the J gene lost 1 base, with 7 bases spanning the gap. The germline V gene encodes CDR1 MNHEY and CDR2 SVGAGI. The CDR3 covers 11 residues. The CDR3 is CAISSNTEAFF. In nucleotides, the CDR3 is TGTGCCATCTCCTCGAACACTGAAGCTTTCTTT.

The chain recombines TRBV20-1 with TRBJ2-1; 9 nucleotides match TRBD2. The CDR3 has 11 residues. J lost 14 bases, V lost 3 bases, and 5 bases had no gene match. Germline lookup yields CDR1 DFQATT and CDR2 SNEGSKA (reference sequence). The CDR3 DNA is TGCAGTGCTAGTGTGCGGGAGGGGAAGTTCTTC. Translation gives CSASVREGKFF.

V is TRBV4-2 and J is TRBJ2-3, with 10 bases lining up with TRBD2. The germline V gene has CDR1 LGHNA and CDR2 YNFKEQ. V gave up 0 bases and J gave up 1 base; unmatched junction bases: 7. The CDR3 is made up of 18 amino acids. CDR3 DNA sequence: TGTGCCAGCAGCCAAGAACTAGCGGGGTACGGGGGCACAGATACGCAGTATTTT. Translated: CASSQELAGYGGTDTQYF.

This chain uses TRBV27 with TRBJ1-5; 7 bases align to TRBD1. Looked up from germline, CDR1 is MNHEY and CDR2 is SMNVEV (reference sequence). Trimming at V came to 2 bases and at J to 0 bases, leaving 7 bases not matched to a gene. CDR3 length: 17 amino acids. The CDR3 here is CASSLTGATYSNQPQHF. The CDR3 coding sequence is TGTGCCAGCAGTTTAACAGGGGCGACGTATAGCAATCAGCCCCAGCATTTT.

The CDR3 loop reads CASRLNRTGAYQPQHF. The CDR3 region has the DNA TGTGCCAGCAGACTTAACAGGACAGGGGCTTATCAGCCCCAGCATTTT. The V and J genes are TRBV21-1 and TRBJ1-5; the table's TRBD1 call for D was not verified on the DNA. TRBV21-1 counts as a pseudogene. The CDR3 spans 16 residues.